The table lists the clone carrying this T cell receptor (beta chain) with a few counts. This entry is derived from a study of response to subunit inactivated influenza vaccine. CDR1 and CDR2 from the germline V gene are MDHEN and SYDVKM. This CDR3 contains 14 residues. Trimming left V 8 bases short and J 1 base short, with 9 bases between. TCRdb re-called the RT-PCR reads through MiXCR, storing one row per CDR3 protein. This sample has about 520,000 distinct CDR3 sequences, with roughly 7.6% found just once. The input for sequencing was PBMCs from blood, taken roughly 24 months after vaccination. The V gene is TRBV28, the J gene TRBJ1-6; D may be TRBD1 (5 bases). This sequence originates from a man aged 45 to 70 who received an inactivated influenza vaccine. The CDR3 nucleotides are TGTGCCAGCCGGGACGGATCCTATAATTCACCCCTCCACTTT. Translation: CASRDGSYNSPLHF.